These 27 T cell receptor beta chains were all obtained from the same sample, sequenced in a study of immune evolution from preneoplasia to lung adenocarcinoma. The protocol was immunoSEQ multiplex PCR, while the TCRdb copy is restricted to in-frame clones and leaves out a portion. The table includes about 26,000 clones, approximately 74% detected once. Sequencing was carried out using FFPE invasive lung adenocarcinoma tissue. The receptors here all came from a person aged 55 to 69 with invasive lung adenocarcinoma. Some clones in this sample may be carry-over from other donors' samples.

The V and J genes are TRBV15 and TRBJ2-7; D call uncertain. The ends were cut back, 1 base at V and 0 bases at J, with 4 bases in the middle. Germline lookup yields CDR1 LNHNV and CDR2 YYDKDF (reference sequence). The length of the CDR3 is 13 residues. The chain's CDR3 is CATSRGDSYEQYF. Here the CDR3 DNA reads TGTGCCACCAGCAGAGGTGACTCCTACGAGCAGTACTTC.

V gene TRBV5-1 combines with J gene TRBJ2-3; 15 bases are shared with TRBD2. The V gene end was trimmed by 4 bases and the J gene end by 0 bases; junction bases not matched to a gene: 6. Looked up from germline, CDR1 is SGHRS and CDR2 is YFSETQ. This CDR3 is built from 18 residues. CDR3 DNA: TGCGCCAGCAGCGGCGGACTAGCGGGAGGGCAAAGCACAGATACGCAGTATTTT. Residues: CASSGGLAGGQSTDTQYF.

The chain employs TRBV19 and TRBJ1-1; 8 bases match TRBD1. Trimming cost V 6 bases and J 8 bases; bases outside gene matches: 8. The CDR3 contains 13 residues. Germline CDR1 reads LNHDA; CDR2 reads SQIVND (reference sequence). The CDR3 region has the DNA TGTGCCAGTAGCAACAGGGGGGATCGAGAAGCTTTCTTT. Protein: CASSNRGDREAFF.

This chain joins TRBV4-1 and TRBJ1-1; no clear D. V lost 1 base and J lost 5, with 11 bases in between. CDR1 MGHRA and CDR2 YSYEKL come from the germline V gene. The length of the CDR3 is 14 residues. The CDR3 sequence: CASSQGVRGTEAFF. The CDR3 DNA reads as TGCGCCAGCAGCCAAGGAGTAAGAGGAACTGAAGCTTTCTTT.

The chain uses TRBV28 and TRBJ1-2; D unclear. Germline assignment: CDR1 MDHEN and CDR2 SYDVKM. V was cut by 5 bases and J by 4 bases, with 8 bases left in between. This CDR3 has 12 residues. For the CDR3, the DNA is TGTGCCAGCAGTCTCCGTCTCTATGGCTACACCTTC. It encodes CASSLRLYGYTF.

Only a few counts were recorded for this clone. The genes are TRBV18 and TRBJ1-1; a possible D gene is TRBD1 (6 bases). CDR1 is KGHSH and CDR2 is LQKENI in the germline V gene. V dropped 2 bases and J dropped 1 base, with 8 bases sitting between them. The CDR3 is 14 amino acids. The CDR3 DNA follows: TGTGCCAGCTCACCAACAGGGAAGAACACTGAAGCTTTCTTT. Amino acids: CASSPTGKNTEAFF. Full variable domain (missing parts from reference TRBV18 and TRBJ1-1): NAGVMQNPRHLVRRRGQEARLRCSPMKGHSHVYWYRQLPEEGLKFMVYLQKENIIDESGMPKERFSAEFPKEGPSILRIQQVVRGDSAAYFCASSPTGKNTEAFFGQGTRLTVV.

Here the CDR3 DNA reads TGTGCCAGCAGTTCAACAGGGCACTACGAGCAGTACTTC. Its translation: CASSSTGHYEQYF. The chain carries TRBV28 and TRBJ2-7; TRBD1 is a possible D gene (6 bases). Trimming took off 4 bases at V and 3 bases at J, with 10 bases between the two ends. The CDR3 is 13 amino acids. Germline loops: CDR1 MDHEN, CDR2 SYDVKM.

The rearrangement uses TRBV5-1 and TRBJ2-7; no clear D. This CDR3 contains 14 residues. CDR1 and CDR2 from the germline V gene are SGHRS and YFSETQ. V lost 4 bases and J lost 5, with 16 bases in between. CDR3 region: CASSQLPGPNEQYF. The CDR3 DNA follows: TGCGCCAGCAGCCAGCTTCCAGGTCCTAACGAGCAGTACTTC.

V usage is TRBV30 and J usage is TRBJ1-3, with D perhaps TRBD1 (5 bases). The germline V and J ends were trimmed by 0 bases and 7 bases, with 16 bases remaining between them. The CDR3 loop spans 15 amino acids. Germline V lookup: CDR1 GTSNPN, CDR2 SVGIG (reference sequence). CDR3 amino acids: CAWSVPGTILNTIYF. CDR3 DNA sequence: TGTGCCTGGAGTGTTCCCGGGACTATCTTGAACACCATATATTTT.

The V call is TRBV28, the J call TRBJ1-4; weak D call: TRBD1 (6 bases). This CDR3 is built from 14 residues. The V gene's germline CDR1 is MDHEN and CDR2 SYDVKM. V gave up 6 bases and J gave up 4 bases, with 12 bases separating them. In DNA form, the CDR3 reads TGTGCCAGCAGCCTTACGGACAGTAATGAAAAACTGTTTTTT. It translates to CASSLTDSNEKLFF.

The CDR3 DNA follows: TGCGCCAGCAGCCAGTTTAGCGGGAGGGCCCTTGGAGAGACCCAGTACTTC. Encoded protein: CASSQFSGRALGETQYF. The chain carries TRBV4-1 and TRBJ2-5, with 11 bases lining up with TRBD2. The V segment lost 3 bases and the J segment 4 bases; nucleotides outside the gene matches: 10. This CDR3 comprises 17 residues. Germline values: CDR1 MGHRA, CDR2 YSYEKL.

The chain employs TRBV11-2 and TRBJ2-5; TRBD1 or TRBD2 may be the D gene (6 bases each). CDR1 is SGHAT, CDR2 FQNNGV, per germline. Between the trimmed V and J ends, which lost 1 base and 2 bases, there was a span of 14 bases. The CDR3 loop spans 16 amino acids. The CDR3 region is CASSLVGGTPQETQYF. CDR3 bases: TGTGCCAGCAGCTTAGTGGGCGGGACACCTCAAGAGACCCAGTACTTC.

The gene calls are TRBV30 and TRBJ2-5; 10 bases agree with TRBD1. Germline V gene lookup returns CDR1 GTSNPN and CDR2 SVGIG (reference sequence). This CDR3 is 14 amino acids long. After removal of 5 bases from V and 5 bases from J, the junction contained 8 bases not matched to a gene. The CDR3 DNA sequence: TGTGCCTGGGACAGGGGGCTGTTAAGGGAGACCCAGTACTTC. Its translation: CAWDRGLLRETQYF. The variable domain in full, with the rest retrieved from reference TRBV30 and TRBJ2-5, is SQTIHQWPATLVQPVGSPLSLECTVEGTSNPNLYWYRQAAGRGLQLLFYSVGIGQISSEVPQNLSASRPQDRQFILSSKKLLLSDSGFYLCAWDRGLLRETQYFGPGTRLLVL.

The rearrangement uses TRBV2 and TRBJ1-5; D is undetermined. The CDR3 has 16 amino acids. With 6 bases removed from V and 0 bases from J, the gap between germline ends came to 15 bases. The germline CDR1 and CDR2 sequences are SNHLY and FYNNEI. CDR3 residues: CASRGLPVNSNQPQHF. In nucleotides, the CDR3 is TGTGCCAGCAGGGGCCTACCCGTCAATAGCAATCAGCCCCAGCATTTT.

The chain uses TRBV5-6 and TRBJ2-1; D gene ambiguous. CDR1 and CDR2 (germline): SGHDT, YYEEEE. V lost 7 bases, J lost 8 bases, and 22 bases lay in between. The CDR3 loop spans 15 amino acids. The CDR3 region has the DNA TGTGCCAGCGAAACAAACCCAATGATACGCGATGAGCAGTTCTTC. This translates into CASETNPMIRDEQFF.

V usage is TRBV28 and J usage is TRBJ1-1; D unclear. The CDR3 runs 14 residues. Germline V gene data show CDR1 as MDHEN and CDR2 as SYDVKM. V lost 4 bases, J lost 1 base, and 10 bases lay in between. The CDR3 loop is CASSYPWGNTEAFF. The CDR3 region has the DNA TGTGCCAGCAGTTACCCCTGGGGGAACACTGAAGCTTTCTTT.

The chain combines TRBV6-1 with TRBJ2-7, with TRBD1 matching 9 bases. J lost 6 bases, V lost 0 bases, and 9 bases had no gene match. Germline-derived CDR1 and CDR2 are MNHNS and SASEGT. CDR3 length equals 16 residues. The CDR3 loop is CASSEAGTGPLGEQYF. DNA of the CDR3: TGTGCCAGCAGTGAAGCGGGGACAGGGCCCCTCGGCGAGCAGTACTTC.

The V and J genes are TRBV11-2 and TRBJ1-1; TRBD1 might be the D (5 bases). The CDR3 covers 14 residues. The V gene's germline CDR1 is SGHAT and CDR2 FQNNGV. V was pared by 4 bases and J by 10 bases, with 19 bases between. CDR3: CASSSSGPGWRAFF. Here the CDR3 DNA reads TGTGCCAGCAGCTCTTCCGGGCCAGGGTGGCGAGCTTTCTTT.

This chain connects TRBV18 to TRBJ1-2; 8 bases line up with TRBD1. CDR3 length: 16 amino acids. V was pared by 6 bases and J by 4 bases, with 13 bases of the junction left unmatched. Germline V gene sequence: CDR1 KGHSH, CDR2 LQKENI. The CDR3, as DNA: TGTGCCAGCTCCCAGGGGGCGCGTGGCGACCTCTATGGCTACACCTTC. Its protein is CASSQGARGDLYGYTF.

The chain is built from TRBV18 and TRBJ1-3; D remains unclear. Per the germline V gene, CDR1 is KGHSH and CDR2 is LQKENI. The V gene lost 3 bases and the J gene lost 0 bases, with 15 bases spanning the gap. The length of the CDR3 is 17 residues. CDR3 amino acids: CASSPQDFWSSGNTIYF. CDR3 coding DNA: TGTGCCAGCTCACCCCAAGACTTCTGGAGCTCTGGAAACACCATATATTTT.

This clone is a singleton in its sample. The V call is TRBV5-8, the J call TRBJ2-1; D remains unclear. The CDR3 has 12 residues. V lost 1 base, J lost 4 bases, and 3 bases lay in between. Germline CDR1 reads SGHTS; CDR2 reads YDEGEE. CDR3: CASSLLYNEQFF. In nucleotides, the CDR3 is TGTGCCAGCAGCTTGTTGTACAATGAGCAGTTCTTC.

There are a few counts of this clone. The V and J genes are TRBV5-1 and TRBJ2-2; D call uncertain. The CDR3 totals 16 residues. Germline CDR1 and CDR2: SGHRS and YFSETQ. Trimming removed 4 bases at V and 5 bases at J, with 18 bases between. DNA of the CDR3: TGCGCCAGCAGCAGGTTCGACAATCCCTCGACCGGGGAGCTGTTTTTT. Translating it yields CASSRFDNPSTGELFF.

V gene TRBV5-4 combines with J gene TRBJ2-1, with 8 bases aligning to TRBD2. J gave up 2 bases and V 4 bases, and 11 bases lay outside the gene matches. The CDR3 consists of 17 residues. The germline V gene encodes CDR1 SGHNT and CDR2 YYREEE (reference sequence). CDR3 amino acids: CASSPPGAGATYNEQFF. CDR3 DNA sequence: TGTGCCAGCAGCCCCCCCGGAGCGGGAGCCACCTACAATGAGCAGTTCTTC.

This clone was detected a few times. The chain joins TRBV19 to TRBJ2-5; D might be TRBD1 or TRBD2, each matching 5 bases. The CDR3 is 15 amino acids. Trimming cost V 1 base and J 2 bases, with 11 bases left between them. From germline, CDR1 is LNHDA and CDR2 SQIVND (reference sequence). Written as DNA, the CDR3 is TGTGCCAGTAGTATAGGAGGGACGTTGCAAGAGACCCAGTACTTC. It encodes CASSIGGTLQETQYF.

The J gene is TRBJ2-3, the V gene TRBV12-5; D gene uncertain. Per the germline V gene, CDR1 is LGHNT and CDR2 is FRNRAP. The CDR3 covers 14 residues. Between the trimmed V and J ends, which lost 1 base and 1 base, there was a span of 6 bases. CDR3 sequence: CASGLDWRTDTQYF. CDR3 bases: TGTGCTAGTGGTTTGGACTGGCGCACAGATACGCAGTATTTT.

The chain links TRBV18 to TRBJ2-3; 7 positions match TRBD2. V shed 6 bases, J shed 1 base, and the junction held 10 bases outside the gene matches. Germline loops: CDR1 KGHSH, CDR2 LQKENI. This CDR3 region has 16 residues. This CDR3 reads CASSRLPRGGTDTQYF. The DNA for the CDR3 is TGTGCCAGCTCTCGCCTCCCTCGGGGGGGCACAGATACGCAGTATTTT.

The chain is built from TRBV6-5 and TRBJ1-2; 7 nucleotides agree with TRBD1. V dropped 6 bases and J dropped 4; count of bases not matched to a gene: 2. The germline CDR1 and CDR2 sequences are MNHEY and SVGAGI. The CDR3 is 12 amino acids. The CDR3 protein is CASRRQGYGYTF. The CDR3 DNA sequence: TGTGCCAGCAGGCGACAGGGCTATGGCTACACCTTC.